This TCR beta chain originates from a study of Graves' ophthalmopathy and Graves' hyperthyroidism. On the study more broadly: Peripheral blood was collected at initial diagnosis, before any treatment. Study-level results: It was with around 70% sensitivity and about 72% specificity that the model predicted ophthalmopathy progression.

Having ophthalmopathy, the donors showed moderate-to-severe activity, CAS ≥3 and NOSPECS ≥4, with disease lasting under 3 months. Among the exclusions were patients with other autoimmune diseases, uncontrolled infections, pregnancy or lactation. As to this clonotype: Its specificity is unknown.

The TCR beta CDR3 regions underwent amplification from RNA transcripts. The workflow started with a first-round RT-PCR run with HTBI primers and then moved on to a second-round multiplex PCR. TCRdb called the multiplex PCR reads again in MiXCR, with one record for every CDR3 protein. The table has around 670,000 distinct CDR3 sequences, roughly 41% seen once. The sequenced sample consisted of peripheral blood. This clonotype was sampled from an adult man with Graves' ophthalmopathy.

The CDR3 coding sequence is TGTGCCAGCAGCCCCCGACAGGGGTTAGCCAACGTCCTGACTTTC. It translates to CASSPRQGLANVLTF. The chain links TRBV9 to TRBJ2-6, with 8 bases matching TRBD1. The CDR3 runs to 15 residues. In germline, CDR1 is SGDLS, CDR2 YYNGEE. V trimming: 4 bases; J trimming: 7 bases; junction bases outside the gene matches: 7.